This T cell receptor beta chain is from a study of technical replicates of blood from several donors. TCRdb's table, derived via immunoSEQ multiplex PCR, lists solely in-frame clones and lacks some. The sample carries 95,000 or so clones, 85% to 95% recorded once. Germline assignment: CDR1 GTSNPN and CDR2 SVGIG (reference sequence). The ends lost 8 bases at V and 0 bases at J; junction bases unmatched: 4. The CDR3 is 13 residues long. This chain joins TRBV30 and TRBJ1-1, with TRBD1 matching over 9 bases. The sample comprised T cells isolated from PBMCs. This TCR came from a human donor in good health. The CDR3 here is CAGDRGMNTEAFF. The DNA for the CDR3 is TGTGCCGGAGACAGGGGGATGAACACTGAAGCTTTCTTT.